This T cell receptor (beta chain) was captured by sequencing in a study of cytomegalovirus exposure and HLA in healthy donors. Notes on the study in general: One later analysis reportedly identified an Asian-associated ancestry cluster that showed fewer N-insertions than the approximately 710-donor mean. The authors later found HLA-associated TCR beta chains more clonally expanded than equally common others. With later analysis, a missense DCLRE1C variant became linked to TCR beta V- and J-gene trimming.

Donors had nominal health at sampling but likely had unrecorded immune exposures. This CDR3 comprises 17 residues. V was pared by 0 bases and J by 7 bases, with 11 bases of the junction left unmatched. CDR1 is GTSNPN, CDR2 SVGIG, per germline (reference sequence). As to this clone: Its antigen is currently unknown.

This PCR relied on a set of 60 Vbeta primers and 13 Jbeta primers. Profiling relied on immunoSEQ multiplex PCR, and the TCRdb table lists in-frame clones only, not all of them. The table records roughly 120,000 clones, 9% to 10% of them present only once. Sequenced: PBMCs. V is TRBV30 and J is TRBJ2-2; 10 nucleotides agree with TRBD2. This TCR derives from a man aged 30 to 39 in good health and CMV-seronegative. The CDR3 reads CAWSVGLAGVSNGELFF. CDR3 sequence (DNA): TGTGCCTGGAGTGTAGGCCTAGCGGGAGTCAGCAACGGGGAGCTGTTTTTT. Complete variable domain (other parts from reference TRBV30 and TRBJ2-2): SQTIHQWPATLVQPVGSPLSLECTVEGTSNPNLYWYRQAAGRGLQLLFYSVGIGQISSEVPQNLSASRPQDRQFILSSKKLLLSDSGFYLCAWSVGLAGVSNGELFFGEGSRLTVL.